This T cell receptor (beta chain) was found in a study of blood T cell repertoires in COVID-19. Data came from immunoSEQ multiplex PCR; TCRdb stores just in-frame clones and leaves some out. The table has hundreds of thousands of clones, 85% seen once; the top ten hold approximately 5.1%. V lost 6 bases and J 7 bases, leaving 18 bases between the germline ends. CDR1 is SNHLY, CDR2 FYNNEI, per germline. The CDR3 sequence is 15 residues long. The sample consisted of peripheral blood. The origin of this receptor is a man aged 50-60 years with active or convalescent COVID-19. This chain joins TRBV2 and TRBJ2-2, with D tentatively TRBD2 (6 bases). The CDR3 nucleotides are TGTGCCAGCAGGAGGGGACTGAAGCGAGACGGGGAGCTGTTTTTT. Residues: CASRRGLKRDGELFF.